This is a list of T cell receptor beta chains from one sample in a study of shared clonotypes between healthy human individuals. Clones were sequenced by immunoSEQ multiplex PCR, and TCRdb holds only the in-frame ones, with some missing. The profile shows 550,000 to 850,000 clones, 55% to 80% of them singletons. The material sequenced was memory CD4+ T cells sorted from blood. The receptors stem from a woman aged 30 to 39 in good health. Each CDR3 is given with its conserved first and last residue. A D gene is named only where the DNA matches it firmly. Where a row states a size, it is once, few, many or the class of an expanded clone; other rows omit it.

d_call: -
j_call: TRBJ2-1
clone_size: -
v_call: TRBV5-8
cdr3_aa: CASSSGLPGDEQFF
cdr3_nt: TGTGCCAGCAGCTCGGGACTCCCGGGGGATGAGCAGTTCTTC

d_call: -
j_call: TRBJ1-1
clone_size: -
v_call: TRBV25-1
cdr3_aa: CASRNQGSPEAFF
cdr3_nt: TGTGCCAGCAGGAATCAGGGGAGCCCTGAAGCTTTCTTT

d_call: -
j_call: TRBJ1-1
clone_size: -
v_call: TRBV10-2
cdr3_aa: CASSEIKNTEAFF
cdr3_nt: TGCGCCAGCAGTGAGATAAAAAACACTGAAGCTTTCTTT

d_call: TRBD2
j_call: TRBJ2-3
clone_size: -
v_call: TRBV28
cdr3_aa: CASSSGTTTGDTQYF
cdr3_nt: TGTGCCAGCAGTTCCGGGACTACTACTGGAGATACGCAGTATTTT

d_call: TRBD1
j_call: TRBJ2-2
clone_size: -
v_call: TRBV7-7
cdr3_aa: CASSPGRDRDTGELFF
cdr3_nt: TGTGCCAGCAGCCCTGGCCGGGACAGGGACACCGGGGAGCTGTTTTTT

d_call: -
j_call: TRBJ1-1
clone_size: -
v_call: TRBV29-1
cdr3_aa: CSASSRGSGTEAFF
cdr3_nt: TGCAGCGCCTCCAGCAGGGGATCTGGCACTGAAGCTTTCTTT

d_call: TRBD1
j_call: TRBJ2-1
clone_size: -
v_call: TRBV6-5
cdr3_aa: CASRDRDRHNEQFF
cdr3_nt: TGTGCCAGCAGGGACCGGGACAGACACAATGAGCAGTTCTTC

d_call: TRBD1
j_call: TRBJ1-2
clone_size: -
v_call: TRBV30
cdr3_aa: CAWRDDRVDGYTF
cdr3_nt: TGTGCCTGGAGAGACGACAGGGTCGATGGCTACACCTTC

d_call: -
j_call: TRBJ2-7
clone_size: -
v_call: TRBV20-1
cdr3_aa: CSAQIDYEQYF
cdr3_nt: TGCAGTGCCCAAATTGACTACGAGCAGTACTTC

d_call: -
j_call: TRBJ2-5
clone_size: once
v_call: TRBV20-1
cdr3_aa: CSAAQETQYF
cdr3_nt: TGCAGTGCTGCCCAAGAGACCCAGTACTTC

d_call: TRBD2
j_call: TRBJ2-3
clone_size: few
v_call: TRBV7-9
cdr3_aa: CASNFGLAGGGDTQYF
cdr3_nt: TGTGCCAGCAACTTCGGACTAGCGGGAGGAGGAGATACGCAGTATTTT

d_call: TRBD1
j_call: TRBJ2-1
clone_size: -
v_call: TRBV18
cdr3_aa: CASSPPGQGSWNEQFF
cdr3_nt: TGTGCCAGCTCCCCTCCGGGACAGGGGTCGTGGAATGAGCAGTTCTTC

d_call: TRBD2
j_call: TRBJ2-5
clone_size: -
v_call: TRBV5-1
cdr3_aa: CASSLRTGSTSGGRLETQYF
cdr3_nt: TGCGCCAGCAGCCTCAGGACAGGGTCAACTAGCGGGGGTCGGTTGGAGACCCAGTACTTC

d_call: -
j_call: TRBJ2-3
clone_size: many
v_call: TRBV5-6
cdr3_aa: CASRWMTGYTDTQYF
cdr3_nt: TGTGCCAGCAGATGGATGACAGGTTACACAGATACGCAGTATTTT

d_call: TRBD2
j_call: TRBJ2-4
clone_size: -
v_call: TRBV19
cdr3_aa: CASSILGGSSVKNIQYF
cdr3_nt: TGTGCCAGTAGTATTTTGGGAGGGTCTTCGGTCAAAAACATTCAGTACTTC

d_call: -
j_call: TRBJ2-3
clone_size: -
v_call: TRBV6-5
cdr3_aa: CASSYRFEGDTQYF
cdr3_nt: TGTGCCAGCAGTTACAGATTTGAGGGAGATACGCAGTATTTT

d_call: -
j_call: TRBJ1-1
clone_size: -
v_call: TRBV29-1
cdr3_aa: CSVDIAGGTEAFF
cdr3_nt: TGCAGCGTTGATATAGCGGGTGGAACTGAAGCTTTCTTT

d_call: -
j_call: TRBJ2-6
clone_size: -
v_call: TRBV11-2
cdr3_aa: CASSLVAGSGANVLTF
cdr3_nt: TGTGCCAGCAGCTTAGTCGCAGGCTCTGGGGCCAACGTCCTGACTTTC

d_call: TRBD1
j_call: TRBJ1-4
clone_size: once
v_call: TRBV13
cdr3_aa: CASSRGRTGNEKLFF
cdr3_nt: TGTGCCAGCAGCAGAGGACGGACAGGGAATGAAAAACTGTTTTTT

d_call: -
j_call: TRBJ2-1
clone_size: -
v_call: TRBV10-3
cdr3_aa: CAISERADNEQFF
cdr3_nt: TGTGCCATCAGTGAGCGAGCGGACAATGAGCAGTTCTTC

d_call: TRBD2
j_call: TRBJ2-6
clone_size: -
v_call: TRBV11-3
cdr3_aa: CASSLDPLAGAGANVLTF
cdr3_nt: TGTGCCAGCAGCTTAGACCCACTAGCGGGAGCTGGGGCCAACGTCCTGACTTTC

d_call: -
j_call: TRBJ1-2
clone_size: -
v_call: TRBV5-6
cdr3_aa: CASSPGPGGYTF
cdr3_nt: TGTGCCAGCAGCCCAGGGCCGGGGGGCTACACCTTC

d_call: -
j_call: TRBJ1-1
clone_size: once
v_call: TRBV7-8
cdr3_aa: CASSPDRWNTEAFF
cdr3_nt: TGTGCCAGCAGCCCCGACAGGTGGAACACTGAAGCTTTCTTT

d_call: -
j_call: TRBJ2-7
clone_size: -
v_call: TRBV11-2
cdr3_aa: CASRRPATGYRYEQYF
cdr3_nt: TGTGCCAGCCGTAGGCCCGCAACAGGGTACCGATACGAGCAGTACTTC

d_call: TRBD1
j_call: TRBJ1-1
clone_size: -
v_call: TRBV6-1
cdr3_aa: CASFTGTANTEAFF
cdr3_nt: TGTGCCAGCTTTACCGGGACAGCGAACACTGAAGCTTTCTTT

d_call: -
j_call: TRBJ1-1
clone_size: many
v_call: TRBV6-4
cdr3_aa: CASSDHRGLNTEAFF
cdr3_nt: TGTGCCAGCAGTGACCATCGGGGATTGAACACTGAAGCTTTCTTT

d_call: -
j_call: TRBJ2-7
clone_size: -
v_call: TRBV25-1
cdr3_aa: CASSAKAEPYEQYF
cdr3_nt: TGTGCCAGCAGTGCCAAAGCAGAACCCTACGAGCAGTACTTC

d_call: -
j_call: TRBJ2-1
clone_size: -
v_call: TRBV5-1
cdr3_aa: CASSPVASGGSYNEQFF
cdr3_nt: TGCGCCAGCAGCCCGGTAGCTTCCGGCGGCTCCTACAATGAGCAGTTCTTC

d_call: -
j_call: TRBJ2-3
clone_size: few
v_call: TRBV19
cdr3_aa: CASSPRRMTQDTQYF
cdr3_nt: TGTGCCAGTAGCCCCCGCCGGATGACTCAAGATACGCAGTATTTT

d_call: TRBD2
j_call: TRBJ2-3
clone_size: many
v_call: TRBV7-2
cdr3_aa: CASSLGGGSSGTDTQYF
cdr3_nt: TGTGCCAGCAGCTTAGGCGGCGGGAGTAGTGGCACAGATACGCAGTATTTT

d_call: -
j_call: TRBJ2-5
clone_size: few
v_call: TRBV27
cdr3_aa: CASASVGRNQETQYF
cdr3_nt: TGTGCCAGCGCGTCAGTCGGGCGGAACCAAGAGACCCAGTACTTC

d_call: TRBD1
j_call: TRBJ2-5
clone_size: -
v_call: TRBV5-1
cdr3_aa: CASSGTEGQSGTQYF
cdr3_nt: TGCGCCAGCAGCGGGACAGAGGGACAGTCCGGGACCCAGTACTTC

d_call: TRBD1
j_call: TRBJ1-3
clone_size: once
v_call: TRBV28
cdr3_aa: CASSVLQGAGNTIYF
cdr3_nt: TGTGCCAGCAGCGTACTACAGGGGGCAGGAAACACCATATATTTT

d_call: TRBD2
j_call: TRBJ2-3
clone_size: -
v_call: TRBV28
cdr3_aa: CASSPGGYSTDTQYF
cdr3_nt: TGTGCCAGCAGCCCGGGAGGCTATAGCACAGATACGCAGTATTTT

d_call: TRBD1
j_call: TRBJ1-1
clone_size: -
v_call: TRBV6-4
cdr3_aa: CASSDPFGQGMVRSEAFF
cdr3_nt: TGTGCCAGCAGTGACCCCTTCGGACAGGGAATGGTGAGGTCTGAAGCTTTCTTT

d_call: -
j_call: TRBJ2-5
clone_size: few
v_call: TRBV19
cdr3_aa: CASSKERGQTQYF
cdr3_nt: TGTGCCAGTAGTAAGGAGAGGGGTCAGACCCAGTACTTC

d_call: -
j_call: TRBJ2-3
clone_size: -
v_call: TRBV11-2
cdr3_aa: CASSSTVSPYGVDTQYF
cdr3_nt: TGTGCCAGCAGCTCAACGGTCTCGCCCTACGGGGTGGATACGCAGTATTTT

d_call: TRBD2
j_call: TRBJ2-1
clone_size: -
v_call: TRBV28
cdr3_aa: CASSLWAGGTSYNEQFF
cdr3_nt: TGTGCCAGCAGTTTATGGGCCGGAGGGACTAGCTACAATGAGCAGTTCTTC

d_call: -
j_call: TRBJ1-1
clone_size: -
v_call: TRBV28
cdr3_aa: CASSPKQGVNTEAFF
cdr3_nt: TGTGCCAGCAGTCCCAAACAGGGTGTAAACACTGAAGCTTTCTTT

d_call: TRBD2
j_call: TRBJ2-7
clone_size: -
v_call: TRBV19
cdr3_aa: CASTPRDRGRVEQYF
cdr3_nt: TGTGCCAGTACCCCCCGGGATCGGGGGAGGGTCGAGCAGTACTTC

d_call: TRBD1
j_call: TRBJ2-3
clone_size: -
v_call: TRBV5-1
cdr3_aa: CASSLVGQGTDTQYF
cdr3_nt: TGCGCCAGCAGCTTGGTCGGACAGGGTACAGATACGCAGTATTTT

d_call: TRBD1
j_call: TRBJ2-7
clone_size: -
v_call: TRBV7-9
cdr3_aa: CASSLAGTGGYEQYF
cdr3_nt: TGTGCCAGCAGCTTAGCCGGGACAGGGGGCTACGAGCAGTACTTC

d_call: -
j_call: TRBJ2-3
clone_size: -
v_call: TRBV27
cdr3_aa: CASSYRGTDTQYF
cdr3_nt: TGTGCCAGCAGTTACCGTGGCACAGATACGCAGTATTTT

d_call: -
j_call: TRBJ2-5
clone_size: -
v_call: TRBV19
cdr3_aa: CASGRNQETQYF
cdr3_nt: TGTGCCAGTGGTCGGAACCAAGAGACCCAGTACTTC

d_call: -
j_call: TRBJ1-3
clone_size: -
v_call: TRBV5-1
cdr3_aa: CASSLSDSGNTIYF
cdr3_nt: TGCGCCAGCAGCTTGAGCGATTCTGGAAACACCATATATTTT

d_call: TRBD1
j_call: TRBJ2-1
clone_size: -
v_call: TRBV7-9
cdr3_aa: CASSFSQGVAYNEQFF
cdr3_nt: TGTGCCAGCAGCTTCTCACAGGGGGTGGCCTACAATGAGCAGTTCTTC